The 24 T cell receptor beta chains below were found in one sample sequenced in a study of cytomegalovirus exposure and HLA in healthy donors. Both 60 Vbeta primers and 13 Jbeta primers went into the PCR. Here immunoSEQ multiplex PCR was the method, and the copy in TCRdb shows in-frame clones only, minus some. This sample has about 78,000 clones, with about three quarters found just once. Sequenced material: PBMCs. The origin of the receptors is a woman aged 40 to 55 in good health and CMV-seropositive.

The CDR3 protein is CATMASGSSDTQYF. The CDR3 bases are TGTGCCACCATGGCTAGCGGGAGTTCAGATACGCAGTATTTT. The chain combines TRBV15 with TRBJ2-3; 10 nucleotides agree with TRBD2. The CDR3 is 14 amino acids. V trimming: 7 bases; J trimming: 4 bases; junction bases outside the gene matches: 5. Germline V lookup: CDR1 LNHNV, CDR2 YYDKDF (reference sequence).

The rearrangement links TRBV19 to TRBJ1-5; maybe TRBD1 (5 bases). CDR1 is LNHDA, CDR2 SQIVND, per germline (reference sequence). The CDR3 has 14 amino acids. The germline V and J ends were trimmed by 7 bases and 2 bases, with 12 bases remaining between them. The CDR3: CASKGEGGNQPQHF. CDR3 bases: TGTGCCAGTAAAGGGGAAGGGGGCAATCAGCCCCAGCATTTT.

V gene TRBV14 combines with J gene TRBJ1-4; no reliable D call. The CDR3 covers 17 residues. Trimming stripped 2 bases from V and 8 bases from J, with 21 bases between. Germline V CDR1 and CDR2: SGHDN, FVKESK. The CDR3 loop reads CASSQQRFRDIGEKLFF. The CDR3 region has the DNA TGTGCCAGCAGCCAACAGCGGTTCCGAGACATCGGAGAAAAACTGTTTTTT.

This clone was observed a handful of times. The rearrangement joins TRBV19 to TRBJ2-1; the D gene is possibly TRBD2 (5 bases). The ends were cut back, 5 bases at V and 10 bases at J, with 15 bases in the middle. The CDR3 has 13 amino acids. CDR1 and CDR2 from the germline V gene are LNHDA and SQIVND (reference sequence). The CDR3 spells CASSPPEWREQFF. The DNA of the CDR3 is TGTGCCAGTAGTCCCCCTGAGTGGAGGGAGCAGTTCTTC.

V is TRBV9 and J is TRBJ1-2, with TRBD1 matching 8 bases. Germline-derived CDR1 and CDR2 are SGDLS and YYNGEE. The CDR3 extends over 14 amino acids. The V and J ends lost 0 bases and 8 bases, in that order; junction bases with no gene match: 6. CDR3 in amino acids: CASSVVPGGNGYTF. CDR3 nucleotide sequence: TGTGCCAGCAGCGTAGTCCCAGGGGGCAACGGCTACACCTTC.

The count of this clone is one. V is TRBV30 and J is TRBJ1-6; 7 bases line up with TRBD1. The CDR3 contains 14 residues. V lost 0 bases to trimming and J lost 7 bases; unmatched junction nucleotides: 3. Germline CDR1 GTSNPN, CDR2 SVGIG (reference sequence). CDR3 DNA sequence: TGTGCCTGGAGTGTGAGGGGACAGAATTCACCCCTCCACTTT. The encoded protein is CAWSVRGQNSPLHF.

The CDR3 DNA follows: TGTGCCTGGAGTGTACGCTCGAGTCTAGTTCCCCGGGAGCTGTTTTTT. Translated, it gives CAWSVRSSLVPRELFF. This chain connects TRBV30 to TRBJ2-2; D is unresolved. From germline, CDR1 is GTSNPN and CDR2 SVGIG (reference sequence). This CDR3 spans 16 amino acids. V was trimmed by 0 bases and J by 9 bases, leaving 20 bases between them.

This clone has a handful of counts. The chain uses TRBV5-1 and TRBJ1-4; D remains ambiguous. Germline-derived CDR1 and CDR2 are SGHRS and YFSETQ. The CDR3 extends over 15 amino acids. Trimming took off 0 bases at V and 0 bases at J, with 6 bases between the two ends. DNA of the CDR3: TGCGCCAGCAGCTTGGCGGGTGCAACTAATGAAAAACTGTTTTTT. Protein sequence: CASSLAGATNEKLFF.

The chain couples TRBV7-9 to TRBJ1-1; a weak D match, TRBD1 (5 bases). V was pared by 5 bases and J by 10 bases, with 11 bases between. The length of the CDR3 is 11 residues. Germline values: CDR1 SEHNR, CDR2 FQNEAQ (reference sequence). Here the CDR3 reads CASSRTGVAFF. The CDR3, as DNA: TGTGCCAGCAGCCGGACGGGGGTAGCTTTCTTT.

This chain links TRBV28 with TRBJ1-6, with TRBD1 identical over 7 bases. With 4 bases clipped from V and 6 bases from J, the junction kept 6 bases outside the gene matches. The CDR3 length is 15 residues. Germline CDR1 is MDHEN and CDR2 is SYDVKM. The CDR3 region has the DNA TGTGCCAGCAGTTATGACAGGGCCTTTAATTCACCCCTCCACTTT. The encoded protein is CASSYDRAFNSPLHF.

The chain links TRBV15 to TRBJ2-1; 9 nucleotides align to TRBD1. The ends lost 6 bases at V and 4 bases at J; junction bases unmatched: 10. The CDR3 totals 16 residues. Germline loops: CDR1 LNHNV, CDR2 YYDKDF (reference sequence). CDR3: CATSHPPGQGYNEQFF. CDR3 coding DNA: TGTGCCACCAGTCACCCCCCGGGACAGGGATACAATGAGCAGTTCTTC.

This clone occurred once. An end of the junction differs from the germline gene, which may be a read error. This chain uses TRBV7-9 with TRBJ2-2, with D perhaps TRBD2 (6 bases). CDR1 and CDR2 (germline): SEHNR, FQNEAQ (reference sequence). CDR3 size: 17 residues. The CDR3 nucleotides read TGTGCCAACAGCTTAGGGCGCGGAGGGCCGAACACCGGGGAGCTGTTTTTT. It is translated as CANSLGRGGPNTGELFF.

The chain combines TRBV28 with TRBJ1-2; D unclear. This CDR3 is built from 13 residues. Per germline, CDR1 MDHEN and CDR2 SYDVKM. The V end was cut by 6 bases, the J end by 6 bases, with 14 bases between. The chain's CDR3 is CASSAPAMDGYTF. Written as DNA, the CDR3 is TGTGCCAGCAGCGCCCCTGCGATGGATGGCTACACCTTC.

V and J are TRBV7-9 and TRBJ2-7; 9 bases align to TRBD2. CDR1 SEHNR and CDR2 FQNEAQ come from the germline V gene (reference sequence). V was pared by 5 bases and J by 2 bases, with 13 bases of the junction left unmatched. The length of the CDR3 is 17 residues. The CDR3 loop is CASSPVGLAGSAYEQYF. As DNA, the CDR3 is TGTGCCAGCAGCCCGGTAGGGCTAGCGGGATCAGCCTACGAGCAGTACTTC.

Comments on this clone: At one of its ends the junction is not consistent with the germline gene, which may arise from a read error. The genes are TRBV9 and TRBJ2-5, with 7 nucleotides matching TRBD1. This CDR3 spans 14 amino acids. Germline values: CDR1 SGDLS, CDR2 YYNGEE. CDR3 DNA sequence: TGTGCCAGCAGCCCAAGGGGACAGCAAGGGACCCAGTACTTC. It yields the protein CASSPRGQQGTQYF.

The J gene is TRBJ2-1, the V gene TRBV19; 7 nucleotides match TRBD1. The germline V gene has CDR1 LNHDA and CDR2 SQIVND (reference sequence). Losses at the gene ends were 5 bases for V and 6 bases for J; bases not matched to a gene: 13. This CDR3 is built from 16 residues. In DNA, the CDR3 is TGTGCCAGTAGTGTCGGAGCGACAGGGTTTGGCAATGAGCAGTTCTTC. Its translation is CASSVGATGFGNEQFF. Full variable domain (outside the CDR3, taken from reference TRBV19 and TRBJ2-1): DGGITQSPKYLFRKEGQNVTLSCEQNLNHDAMYWYRQDPGQGLRLIYYSQIVNDFQKGDIAEGYSVSREKKESFPLTVTSAQKNPTAFYLCASSVGATGFGNEQFFGPGTRLTVL.

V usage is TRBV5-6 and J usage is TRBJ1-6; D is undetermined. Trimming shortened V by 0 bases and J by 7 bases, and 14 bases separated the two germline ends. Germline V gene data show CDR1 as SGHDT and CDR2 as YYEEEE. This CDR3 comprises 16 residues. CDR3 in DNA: TGTGCCAGCAGCTTGGCCCGAGGGTCTGGAAATTCACCCCTCCACTTT. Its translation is CASSLARGSGNSPLHF.

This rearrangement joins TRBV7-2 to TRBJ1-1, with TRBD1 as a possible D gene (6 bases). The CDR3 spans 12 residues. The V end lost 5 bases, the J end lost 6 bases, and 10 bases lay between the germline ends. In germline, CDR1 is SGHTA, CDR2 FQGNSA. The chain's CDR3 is CASSLDRAEAFF. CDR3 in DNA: TGTGCCAGCAGCCTGGACAGAGCTGAAGCTTTCTTT.

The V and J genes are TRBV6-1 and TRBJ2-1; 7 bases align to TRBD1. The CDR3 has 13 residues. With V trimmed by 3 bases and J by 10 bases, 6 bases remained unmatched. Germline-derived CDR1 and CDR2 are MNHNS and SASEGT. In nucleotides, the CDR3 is TGTGCCAGCAGTGATCACCCGACAGGGGAGCAGTTCTTC. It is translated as CASSDHPTGEQFF.

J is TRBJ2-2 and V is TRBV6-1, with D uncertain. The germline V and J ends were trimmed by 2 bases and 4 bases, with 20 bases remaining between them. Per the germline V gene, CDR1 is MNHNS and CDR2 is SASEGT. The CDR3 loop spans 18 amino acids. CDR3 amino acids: CASSEFAAVNFRTGELFF. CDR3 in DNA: TGTGCCAGCAGTGAATTTGCGGCGGTAAATTTCCGCACCGGGGAGCTGTTTTTT.

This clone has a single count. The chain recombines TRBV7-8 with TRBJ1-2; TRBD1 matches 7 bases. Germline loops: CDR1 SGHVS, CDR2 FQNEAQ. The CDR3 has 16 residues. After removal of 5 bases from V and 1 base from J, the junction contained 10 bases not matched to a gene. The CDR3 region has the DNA TGTGCCAGCAGCCCCAGAGGAGGGGGCAATAACTATGGCTACACCTTC. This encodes CASSPRGGGNNYGYTF.

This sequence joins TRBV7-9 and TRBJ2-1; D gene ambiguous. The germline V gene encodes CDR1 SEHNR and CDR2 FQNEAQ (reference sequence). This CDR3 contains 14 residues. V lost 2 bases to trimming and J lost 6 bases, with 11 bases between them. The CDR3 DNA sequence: TGTGCCAGCAGCTTAAACTACCTGGGCAATGAGCAGTTCTTC. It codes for CASSLNYLGNEQFF.

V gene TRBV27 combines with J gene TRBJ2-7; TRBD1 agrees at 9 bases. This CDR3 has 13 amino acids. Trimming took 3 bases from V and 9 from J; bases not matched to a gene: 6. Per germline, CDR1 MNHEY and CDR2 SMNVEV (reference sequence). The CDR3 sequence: CASSFGQGQRQYF. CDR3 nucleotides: TGTGCCAGCAGTTTTGGACAGGGGCAGAGGCAGTACTTC.

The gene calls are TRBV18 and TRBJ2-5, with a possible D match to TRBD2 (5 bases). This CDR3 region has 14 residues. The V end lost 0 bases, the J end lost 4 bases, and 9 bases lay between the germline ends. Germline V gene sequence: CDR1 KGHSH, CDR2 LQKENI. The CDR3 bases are TGTGCCAGCTCACCACCATGGGAGCTAGAGACCCAGTACTTC. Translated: CASSPPWELETQYF.